The 17 T cell receptor beta chains below were found in one sample sequenced in a study of early T cells in non-severe SARS-CoV-2 infection. TCRdb ran MiXCR on the 5' RACE reads and lists one entry per CDR3 protein. In the table there are under 40,000 distinct CDR3 sequences, around 5.7% of which are singletons. The sample consisted of whole blood. Every receptor here comes from an adult who was a healthcare worker with PCR-confirmed SARS-CoV-2 infection or an uninfected control (not recorded which).

This clonotype was observed many times. V is TRBV14 and J is TRBJ1-3; D is unresolved. The CDR3 consists of 16 residues. Trimming cost V 1 base and J 0 bases, with 10 bases left between them. CDR1 is SGHDN and CDR2 is FVKESK in the germline V gene. In DNA, the CDR3 is TGTGCCAGCAGCCAAGTGGGAGGGCGCTCTGGAAACACCATATATTTT. Amino acid sequence: CASSQVGGRSGNTIYF.

The chain joins TRBV27 to TRBJ2-2; D call uncertain. Germline CDR1 and CDR2: MNHEY and SMNVEV (reference sequence). V lost 5 bases to trimming and J lost 5 bases, with 12 bases between them. The CDR3 consists of 14 residues. CDR3 coding DNA: TGTGCCAGCAGTCCATTACTTTGGACCGGGGAGCTGTTTTTT. Translated: CASSPLLWTGELFF.

This chain joins TRBV29-1 and TRBJ2-7; D call uncertain. V was trimmed by 7 bases and J by 1 base, leaving 11 bases between them. The V gene's germline CDR1 is SQVTM and CDR2 ANQGSEA. This CDR3 contains 12 residues. CDR3 in DNA: TGCAGCGCTCAGGAAACTTCCTACGAGCAGTACTTC. Translation gives CSAQETSYEQYF.

This clonotype came up many times. The chain joins TRBV30 to TRBJ2-1; 10 bases map to TRBD2. Germline values: CDR1 GTSNPN, CDR2 SVGIG (reference sequence). The ends lost 2 bases at V and 0 bases at J; junction bases unmatched: 7. The CDR3 contains 17 residues. This CDR3 is CAWSSLAGVSSYNEQFF. CDR3 nucleotides: TGTGCCTGGAGTTCGCTAGCGGGGGTCAGCTCCTACAATGAGCAGTTCTTC.

There are a few counts of this clonotype. V and J are TRBV28 and TRBJ1-1; 8 nucleotides line up with TRBD1. The CDR3 contains 14 residues. V lost 1 base and J lost 5; bases outside the gene matches: 3. Germline loops: CDR1 MDHEN, CDR2 SYDVKM. CDR3: CASSLLQGATEAFF. CDR3 DNA: TGTGCCAGCAGTTTATTGCAGGGGGCAACTGAAGCTTTCTTT.

Many counts were recorded for this clonotype. The chain recombines TRBV5-6 with TRBJ2-5; D unresolved. Germline V CDR1 and CDR2: SGHDT, YYEEEE. CDR3 length: 13 residues. The ends were cut back, 0 bases at V and 10 bases at J, with 13 bases in the middle. This CDR3 is CASSLGTARDQYF. CDR3 sequence (DNA): TGTGCCAGCAGCTTGGGGACCGCCCGAGACCAGTACTTC.

This clonotype was seen at least ten times. The chain recombines TRBV2 with TRBJ2-5; D is undetermined. Trimming left V 7 bases short and J 3 bases short, with 9 bases between. Germline V gives CDR1 SNHLY, CDR2 FYNNEI. The CDR3 contains 12 residues. This CDR3 reads CASIYLEETQYF. CDR3 DNA: TGTGCCAGCATCTATCTAGAAGAGACCCAGTACTTC. Full variable domain (missing parts from reference TRBV2 and TRBJ2-5): EPEVTQTPSHQVTQMGQEVILRCVPISNHLYFYWYRQILGQKVEFLVSFYNNEISEKSEIFDDQFSVERPDGSNFTLKIRSTKLEDSAMYFCASIYLEETQYFGPGTRLLVL.

In its sample, this clonotype was seen once. A read error is possible here, since a much larger clone lies one base away. The CDR3 sequence: CASSSPWSYEQYF. For the CDR3, the DNA is TGTGCCAGCAGCTCGCCGTGGTCCTACGAGCAGTACTTC. This chain connects TRBV7-9 to TRBJ2-7; no reliable D call. The CDR3 extends over 13 amino acids. The V and J ends lost 4 bases and 1 base respectively, with 8 bases between them. Per the germline V gene, CDR1 is SEHNR and CDR2 is FQNEAQ (reference sequence).

This clonotype was seen ten or more times. Here the CDR3 reads CAWILGNTIYF. CDR3 in DNA: TGTGCCTGGATCCTCGGAAACACCATATATTTT. The chain joins TRBV30 to TRBJ1-3; D ambiguous. CDR1 and CDR2 from the germline V gene are GTSNPN and SVGIG (reference sequence). The CDR3 is 11 amino acids. V lost 4 bases and J 4 bases, leaving 5 bases between the germline ends.

This clonotype was observed many times. The chain couples TRBV5-1 to TRBJ2-7, with a weak D call TRBD2 (6 bases). V gave up 6 bases and J gave up 4 bases, with 11 bases separating them. Germline V CDR1 and CDR2: SGHRS, YFSETQ. The CDR3 is made up of 12 amino acids. The CDR3 DNA is TGCGCCAGCACGGGACTGTCGTACGAGCAGTACTTC. Protein: CASTGLSYEQYF.

CDR3 region: CASSFEGTGYEQYF. DNA of the CDR3: TGTGCCAGCAGCTTTGAGGGAACGGGCTACGAGCAGTACTTC. The chain employs TRBV7-6 and TRBJ2-7; maybe TRBD2 (5 bases). CDR1 SGHVS and CDR2 FNYEAQ come from the germline V gene. This CDR3 has 14 amino acids. Trimming stripped 3 bases from V and 3 bases from J, with 12 bases between.

This clonotype came up many times. The chain has TRBV28 and TRBJ2-7; 8 bases agree with TRBD1. This CDR3 has 14 residues. V trimming: 6 bases; J trimming: 3 bases; junction bases outside the gene matches: 7. The V gene's germline CDR1 is MDHEN and CDR2 SYDVKM. CDR3 loop: CASRTGGQYYEQYF. In DNA form, the CDR3 reads TGTGCCAGCAGAACAGGGGGACAGTACTACGAGCAGTACTTC.

This clonotype occurred many times. The V call is TRBV20-1, the J call TRBJ1-2; TRBD1 agrees at 7 bases. The V and J ends lost 1 base and 2 bases, in that order; junction bases with no gene match: 4. This CDR3 comprises 14 residues. Germline V gene data show CDR1 as DFQATT and CDR2 as SNEGSKA (reference sequence). The CDR3, as DNA: TGCAGTGCTAGAGGCGAAGGGGGCAACTATGGCTACACCTTC. Translated: CSARGEGGNYGYTF.

This clonotype appeared many times. The chain uses TRBV5-1 and TRBJ1-6; TRBD1 matches at 9 bases. The CDR3 consists of 15 residues. Unmatched junction bases numbered 8, after V lost 3 bases and J lost 10 bases. CDR1 SGHRS and CDR2 YFSETQ come from the germline V gene. The CDR3 DNA reads TGCGCCAGCAGCTCCCTTACAGGGGGCGAATCACCCCTCCACTTT. Translated, it gives CASSSLTGGESPLHF.

This clonotype was observed at least ten times. The chain is built from TRBV2 and TRBJ2-1, with TRBD2 matching over 7 bases. The V segment lost 7 bases and the J segment 4 bases; nucleotides outside the gene matches: 7. The length of the CDR3 is 14 residues. Per germline, CDR1 SNHLY and CDR2 FYNNEI. CDR3 protein: CASTASGPYNEQFF. CDR3 nucleotides: TGTGCCAGCACGGCTAGCGGACCATACAATGAGCAGTTCTTC.

This clonotype was seen only once. The V call is TRBV7-3, the J call TRBJ2-7, with D possibly matching TRBD2 (6 bases). CDR3 length: 14 residues. Trimming took off 1 base at V and 3 bases at J, with 10 bases between the two ends. Per the germline V gene, CDR1 is SGHTA and CDR2 is FQGTGA. The chain's CDR3 is CASSLSVGGYEQYF. The CDR3 region has the DNA TGTGCCAGCAGCTTAAGCGTGGGGGGCTACGAGCAGTACTTC.

This clonotype has at least ten counts. J is TRBJ1-1 and V is TRBV12-3 or TRBV12-4; D call uncertain. V was trimmed by 5 bases and J by 3 bases, leaving 16 bases between them. This CDR3 is 15 amino acids long. The CDR3 nucleotides read TGTGCCAGCAGTCCAGACTGGACGATTTACACTGAAGCTTTCTTT. It is translated as CASSPDWTIYTEAFF.